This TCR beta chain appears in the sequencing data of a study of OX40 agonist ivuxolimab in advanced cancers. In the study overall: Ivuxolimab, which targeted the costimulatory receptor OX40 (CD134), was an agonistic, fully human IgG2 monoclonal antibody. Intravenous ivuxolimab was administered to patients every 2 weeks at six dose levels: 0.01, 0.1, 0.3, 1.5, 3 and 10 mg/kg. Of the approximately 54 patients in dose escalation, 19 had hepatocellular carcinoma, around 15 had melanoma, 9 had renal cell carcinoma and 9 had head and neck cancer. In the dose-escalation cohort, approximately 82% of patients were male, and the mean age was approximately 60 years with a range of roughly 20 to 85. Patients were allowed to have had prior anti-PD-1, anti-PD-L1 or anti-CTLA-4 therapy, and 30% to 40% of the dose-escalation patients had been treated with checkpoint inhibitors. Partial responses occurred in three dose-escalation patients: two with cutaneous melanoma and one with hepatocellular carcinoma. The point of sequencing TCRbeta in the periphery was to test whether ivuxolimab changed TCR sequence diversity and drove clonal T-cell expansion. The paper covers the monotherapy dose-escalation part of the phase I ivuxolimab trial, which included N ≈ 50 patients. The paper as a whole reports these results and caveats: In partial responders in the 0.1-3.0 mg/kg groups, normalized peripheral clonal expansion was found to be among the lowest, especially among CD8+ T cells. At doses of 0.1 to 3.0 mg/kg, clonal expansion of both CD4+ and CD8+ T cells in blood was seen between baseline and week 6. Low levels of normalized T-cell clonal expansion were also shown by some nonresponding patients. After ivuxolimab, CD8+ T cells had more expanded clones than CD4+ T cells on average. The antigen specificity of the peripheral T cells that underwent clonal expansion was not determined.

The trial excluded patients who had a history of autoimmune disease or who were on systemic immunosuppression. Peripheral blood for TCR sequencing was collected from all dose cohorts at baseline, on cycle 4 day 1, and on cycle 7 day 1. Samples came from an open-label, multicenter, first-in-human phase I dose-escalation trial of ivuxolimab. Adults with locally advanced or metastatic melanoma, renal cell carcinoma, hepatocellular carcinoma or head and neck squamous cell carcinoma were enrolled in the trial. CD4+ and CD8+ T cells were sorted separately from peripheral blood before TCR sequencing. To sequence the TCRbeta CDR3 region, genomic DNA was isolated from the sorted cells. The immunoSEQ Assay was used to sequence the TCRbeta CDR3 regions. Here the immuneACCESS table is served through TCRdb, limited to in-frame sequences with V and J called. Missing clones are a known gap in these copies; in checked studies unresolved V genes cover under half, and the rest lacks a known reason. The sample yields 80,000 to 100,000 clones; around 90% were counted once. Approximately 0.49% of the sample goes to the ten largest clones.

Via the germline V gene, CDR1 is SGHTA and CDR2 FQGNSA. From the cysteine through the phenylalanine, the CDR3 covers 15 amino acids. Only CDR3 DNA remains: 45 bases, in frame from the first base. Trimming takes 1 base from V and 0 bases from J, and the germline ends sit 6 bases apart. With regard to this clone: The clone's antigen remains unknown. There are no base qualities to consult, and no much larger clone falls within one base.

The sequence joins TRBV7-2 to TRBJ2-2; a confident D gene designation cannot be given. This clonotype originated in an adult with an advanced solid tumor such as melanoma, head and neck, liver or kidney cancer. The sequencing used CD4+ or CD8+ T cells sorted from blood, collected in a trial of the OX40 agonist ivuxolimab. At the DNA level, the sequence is TGTGCCAGCAGCTTAGGATGGGCGAACACCGGGGAGCTGTTTTTT. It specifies CASSLGWANTGELFF.